In its sample, the clone carrying this TCR beta chain was seen a few times. Its antigen is as yet unknown. Exclusion of a patient resulted from uncontrolled infection, other autoimmune disease, pregnancy or lactation. Diagnostic assessment was based on clinical symptoms, serum thyroxine and TRAb, thyroid ultrasound and orbital computed tomography. The data were taken from a study of T cells in Graves' hyperthyroidism and ophthalmopathy. Germline V gene data show CDR1 as SQVTM and CDR2 as ANQGSEA. This CDR3 contains 12 residues. Trimming removed 2 bases from V and 2 bases from J, with 7 bases in between. Whole-study results and caveats: The blood repertoire included most of the expanded thyroid clonotypes above 0.001. The model made its ophthalmopathy prediction, and onset followed a median approximately 6.5 months later.

Researchers took RNA transcripts and amplified the TCR beta CDR3 regions from them. First-round RT-PCR targeting the TCR CDR3 was performed with the HTBI primer set. TCRdb independently ran MiXCR on the multiplex PCR reads; one entry per CDR3 protein. The sample has about 290,000 distinct CDR3 sequences; roughly an eighth are singletons. The receptor was isolated from a woman aged 40 to 55 with Graves' hyperthyroidism. The chain has TRBV29-1 and TRBJ2-7; no clear D. The sequencing sample was made of blood. CDR3 sequence: CSVEILPYEQYF. DNA of the CDR3: TGCAGCGTTGAAATTTTGCCCTACGAGCAGTACTTC.